This TCR beta chain was sequenced during a study of blood T cell repertoires in COVID-19. Trimming pared 6 bases from V and 4 bases from J, leaving 8 bases between. Germline V gene lookup returns CDR1 SGHTA and CDR2 FQGNSA. The CDR3 length is 12 residues. Assay used: immunoSEQ multiplex PCR; TCRdb lists only in-frame clones, some missing. Seen here are more than 85,000 clones, roughly 80% observed once, and the top ten hold about 17%. Material for sequencing was peripheral blood. This chain joins TRBV7-2 and TRBJ2-3; the D is unclear. The receptor's source is a woman between 55 and 75 years old with acute or convalescent COVID-19. CDR3 residues: CASSKAPDTQYF. CDR3 sequence (DNA): TGTGCCAGCAGTAAAGCGCCAGATACGCAGTATTTT.